This T cell receptor (beta chain) was sequenced in a study of T cell responses to AZD1222 COVID-19 vaccine. Losses at the gene ends were 1 base for V and 5 bases for J; bases not matched to a gene: 7. CDR1 SGHTA and CDR2 FQGNSA come from the germline V gene. The CDR3 sequence is 15 residues long. With respect to this clone: What it binds is not known.

Study-wide results and limits: Increased Spike-specific TCR breadth and depth were observed after two AZD1222 doses.

The assay was immunoSEQ multiplex PCR, and TCRdb's table has in-frame clones only and misses some. The sample gives approximately 100,000 clones, about 86% of which show up once; about 1.5% is in the top ten. This sequence joins TRBV7-2 and TRBJ2-5; 7 bases map to TRBD2. The sequencing used peripheral blood, collected on day 0 of AZD1222 vaccination. This receptor was taken from an adult in good health. CDR3 sequence (DNA): TGTGCCAGCAGCTTAGTTCGGGAGGCTGGTGAGACCCAGTACTTC. Translating gives CASSLVREAGETQYF.